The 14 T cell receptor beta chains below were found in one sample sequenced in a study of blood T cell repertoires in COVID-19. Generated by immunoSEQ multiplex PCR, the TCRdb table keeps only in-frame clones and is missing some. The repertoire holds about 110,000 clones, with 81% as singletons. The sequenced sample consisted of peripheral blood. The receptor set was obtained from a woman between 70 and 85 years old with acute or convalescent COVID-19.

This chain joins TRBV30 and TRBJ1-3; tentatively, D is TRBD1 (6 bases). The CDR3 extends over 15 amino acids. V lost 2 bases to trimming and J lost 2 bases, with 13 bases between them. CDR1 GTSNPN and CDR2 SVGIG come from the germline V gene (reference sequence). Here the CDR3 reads CAWSSGGGTGNTIYF. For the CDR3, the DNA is TGTGCCTGGAGTTCGGGGGGCGGTACTGGAAACACCATATATTTT.

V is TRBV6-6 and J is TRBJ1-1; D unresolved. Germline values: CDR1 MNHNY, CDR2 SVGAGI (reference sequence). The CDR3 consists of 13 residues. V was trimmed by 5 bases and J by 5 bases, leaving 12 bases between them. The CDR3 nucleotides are TGTGCCAGCAGTGTGAACAGAGGGACTGAAGCTTTCTTT. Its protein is CASSVNRGTEAFF.

The CDR3 loop reads CASSTTGSDYEQYF. The CDR3 nucleotides read TGTGCCAGCAGTACCACAGGGAGTGACTACGAGCAGTACTTC. V and J are TRBV27 and TRBJ2-7; tentative D call: TRBD1 (6 bases). The CDR3 runs 14 residues. Germline V gives CDR1 MNHEY, CDR2 SMNVEV (reference sequence). Trimming stripped 5 bases from V and 3 bases from J, with 14 bases between.

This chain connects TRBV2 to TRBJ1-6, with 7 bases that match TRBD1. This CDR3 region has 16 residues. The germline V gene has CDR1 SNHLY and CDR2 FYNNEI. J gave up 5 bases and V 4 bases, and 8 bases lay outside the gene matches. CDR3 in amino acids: CASSVNRDRNNSPLHF. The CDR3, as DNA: TGTGCCAGCAGTGTAAATCGGGACAGAAATAATTCACCCCTCCACTTT.

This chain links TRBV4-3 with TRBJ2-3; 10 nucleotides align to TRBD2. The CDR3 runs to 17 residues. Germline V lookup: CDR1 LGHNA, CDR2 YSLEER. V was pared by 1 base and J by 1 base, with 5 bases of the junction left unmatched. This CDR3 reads CASSQGRTSGGTDTQYF. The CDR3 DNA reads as TGCGCCAGCAGCCAAGGAAGGACTAGCGGAGGCACAGATACGCAGTATTTT.

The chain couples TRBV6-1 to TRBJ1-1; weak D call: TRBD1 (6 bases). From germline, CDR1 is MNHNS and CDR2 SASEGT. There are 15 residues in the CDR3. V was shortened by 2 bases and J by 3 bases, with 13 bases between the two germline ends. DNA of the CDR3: TGTGCCAGCAGTGAATTCACAGGGCCTCACACTGAAGCTTTCTTT. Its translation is CASSEFTGPHTEAFF.

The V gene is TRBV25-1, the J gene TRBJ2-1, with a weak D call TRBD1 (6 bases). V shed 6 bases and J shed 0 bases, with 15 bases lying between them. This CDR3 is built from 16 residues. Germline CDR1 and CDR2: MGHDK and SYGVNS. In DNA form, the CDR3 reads TGTGCCAGCAGGGGGCTCAGGGGCGGCTCCTACAATGAGCAGTTCTTC. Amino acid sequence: CASRGLRGGSYNEQFF.

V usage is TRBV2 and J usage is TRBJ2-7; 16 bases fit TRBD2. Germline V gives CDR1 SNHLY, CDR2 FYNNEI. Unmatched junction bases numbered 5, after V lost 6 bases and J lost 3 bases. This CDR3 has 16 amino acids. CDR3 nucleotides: TGTGCCAGCAGCGGGGGACTAGCGGGAGGGCTCTACGAGCAGTACTTC. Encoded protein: CASSGGLAGGLYEQYF.

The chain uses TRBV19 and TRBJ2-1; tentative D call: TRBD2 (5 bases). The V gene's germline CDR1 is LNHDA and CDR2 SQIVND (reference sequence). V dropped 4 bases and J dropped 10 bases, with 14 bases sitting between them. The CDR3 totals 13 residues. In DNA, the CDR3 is TGTGCCAGTAGTAGTATTGCCGGCGGGGAGCAGTTCTTC. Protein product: CASSSIAGGEQFF.

The DNA of the CDR3 is TGTGCCAGCAGCTTGGGCAGGAGGTCCTACGAGCAGTACTTC. Residues: CASSLGRRSYEQYF. The rearrangement uses TRBV7-8 and TRBJ2-7; the D gene is possibly TRBD2 (5 bases). The CDR3 length is 14 residues. The germline CDR1 and CDR2 sequences are SGHVS and FQNEAQ. Trimming took 3 bases from V and 1 from J, leaving 10 bases between them.

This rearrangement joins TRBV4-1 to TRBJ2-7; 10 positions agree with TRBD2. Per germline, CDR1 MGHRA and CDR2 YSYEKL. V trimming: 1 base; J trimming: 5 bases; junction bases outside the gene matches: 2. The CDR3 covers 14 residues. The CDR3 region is CASSQGLAGDEQYF. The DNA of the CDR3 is TGCGCCAGCAGCCAAGGACTAGCGGGTGACGAGCAGTACTTC.

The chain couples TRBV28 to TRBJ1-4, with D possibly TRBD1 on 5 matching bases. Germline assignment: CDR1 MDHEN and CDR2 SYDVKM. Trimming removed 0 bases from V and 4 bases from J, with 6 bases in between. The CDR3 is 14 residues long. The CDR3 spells CASSLWQGNEKLFF. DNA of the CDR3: TGTGCCAGCAGTTTATGGCAGGGTAATGAAAAACTGTTTTTT.

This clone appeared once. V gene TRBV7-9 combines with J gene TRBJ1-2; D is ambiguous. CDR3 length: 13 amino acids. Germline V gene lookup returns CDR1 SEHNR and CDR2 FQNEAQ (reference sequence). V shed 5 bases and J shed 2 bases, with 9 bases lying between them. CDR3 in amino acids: CASSPSENYGYTF. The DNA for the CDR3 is TGTGCCAGCAGCCCCTCGGAGAACTATGGCTACACCTTC.

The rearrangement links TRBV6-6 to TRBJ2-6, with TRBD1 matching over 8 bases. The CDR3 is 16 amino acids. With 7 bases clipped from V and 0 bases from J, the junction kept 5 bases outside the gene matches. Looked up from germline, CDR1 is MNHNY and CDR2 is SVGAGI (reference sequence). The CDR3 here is CASNDRGSSGANVLTF. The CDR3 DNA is TGTGCCAGCAACGACAGGGGTTCCTCTGGGGCCAACGTCCTGACTTTC.